The next 6 T cell receptor beta chains were all read from a single sample in a study of cytomegalovirus exposure and HLA in healthy donors. PCR employed 60 Vbeta and 13 Jbeta primers. Produced via immunoSEQ multiplex PCR; TCRdb's table is partial and in-frame only. The profile covers about 200,000 clones, with around 82% appearing a single time and approximately 3% taken by the ten largest. The sequenced sample consisted of PBMCs. The receptors stem from a woman aged 25 to 39 in good health and CMV-seronegative.

The chain links TRBV6-1 to TRBJ2-7, with TRBD1 identical over 8 bases. Losses at the gene ends were 8 bases for V and 6 bases for J; bases not matched to a gene: 9. The V gene's germline CDR1 is MNHNS and CDR2 SASEGT. The CDR3 has 13 residues. The CDR3: CASRHSQGGEQYF. The CDR3 nucleotides read TGTGCCAGCCGCCATTCACAGGGGGGCGAGCAGTACTTC.

This chain connects TRBV6-4 to TRBJ1-6, with a tentative D call TRBD1 (6 bases). The germline V gene has CDR1 MRHNA and CDR2 SNTAGT. The CDR3 has 15 amino acids. The V end was cut by 3 bases, the J end by 9 bases, with 15 bases between. The DNA of the CDR3 is TGTGCCAGCAGTGAAGCTAGGGCAGGGGTTTCACCCCTCCACTTT. Its translation is CASSEARAGVSPLHF.

This rearrangement joins TRBV5-1 to TRBJ1-1, with D tentatively TRBD1 (5 bases). The CDR3 extends over 14 amino acids. Germline CDR1 reads SGHRS; CDR2 reads YFSETQ. V was cut by 5 bases and J by 3 bases, with 14 bases left in between. The CDR3 is CASRGEPGDTEAFF. CDR3 DNA sequence: TGCGCCAGCAGAGGGGAGCCGGGGGACACTGAAGCTTTCTTT.

This chain uses TRBV5-1 with TRBJ2-7; the match to TRBD1 covers 8 bases. The V gene's germline CDR1 is SGHRS and CDR2 YFSETQ. CDR3 size: 14 residues. The trim removed 4 bases at V and 5 bases at J, leaving 8 bases unmatched. CDR3 nucleotide sequence: TGCGCCAGCAGCCCGGACAGGGAGATGGACGAGCAGTACTTC. This encodes CASSPDREMDEQYF. The whole variable domain, filled in from reference TRBV5-1 and TRBJ2-7, reads KAGVTQTPRYLIKTRGQQVTLSCSPISGHRSVSWYQQTPGQGLQFLFEYFSETQRNKGNFPGRFSGRQFSNSRSEMNVSTLELGDSALYLCASSPDREMDEQYFGPGTRLTVT.

J is TRBJ2-7 and V is TRBV5-1; 7 bases match TRBD1. The germline V gene has CDR1 SGHRS and CDR2 YFSETQ. The CDR3 loop spans 14 amino acids. Unmatched junction bases numbered 6, after V lost 4 bases and J lost 2 bases. The CDR3, as DNA: TGCGCCAGCAGCCGGACGACAGGGACCTACGAGCAGTACTTC. Protein sequence: CASSRTTGTYEQYF.

The count of this clone is one. This chain links TRBV2 with TRBJ1-5; D might be TRBD1 (5 bases). This CDR3 is built from 14 residues. Germline CDR1 is SNHLY and CDR2 is FYNNEI. V shed 8 bases and J shed 0 bases, with 11 bases lying between them. The CDR3 is CASGQGYSNQPQHF. The DNA of the CDR3 is TGTGCCAGCGGTCAGGGTTATAGCAATCAGCCCCAGCATTTT.